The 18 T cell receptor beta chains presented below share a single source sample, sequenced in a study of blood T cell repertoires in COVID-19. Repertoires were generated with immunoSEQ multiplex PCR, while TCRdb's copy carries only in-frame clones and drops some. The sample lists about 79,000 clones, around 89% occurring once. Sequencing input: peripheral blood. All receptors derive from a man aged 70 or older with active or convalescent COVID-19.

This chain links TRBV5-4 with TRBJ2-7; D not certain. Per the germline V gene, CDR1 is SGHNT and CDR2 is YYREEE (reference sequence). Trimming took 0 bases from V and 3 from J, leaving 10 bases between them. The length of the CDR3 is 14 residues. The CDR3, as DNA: TGTGCCAGCAGCTTGGAAGCCACCTACTACGAGCAGTACTTC. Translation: CASSLEATYYEQYF.

The CDR3 is CASTTGLGGNPYNEQFF. CDR3 DNA: TGTGCCAGCACCACCGGCTTAGGCGGAAACCCTTACAATGAGCAGTTCTTC. This sequence joins TRBV28 and TRBJ2-1, with D hard to call. The germline V gene encodes CDR1 MDHEN and CDR2 SYDVKM. Trimming took off 7 bases at V and 4 bases at J, with 23 bases between the two ends. CDR3 length: 17 residues.

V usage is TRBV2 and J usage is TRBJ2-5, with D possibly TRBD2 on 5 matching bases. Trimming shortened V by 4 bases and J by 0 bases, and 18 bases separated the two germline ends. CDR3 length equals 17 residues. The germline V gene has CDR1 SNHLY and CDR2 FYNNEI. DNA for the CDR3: TGTGCCAGCAGTGGTCAGCGGTTGTGGGAGTACCAAGAGACCCAGTACTTC. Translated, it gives CASSGQRLWEYQETQYF. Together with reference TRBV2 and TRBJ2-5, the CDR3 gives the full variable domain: EPEVTQTPSHQVTQMGQEVILRCVPISNHLYFYWYRQILGQKVEFLVSFYNNEISEKSEIFDDQFSVERPDGSNFTLKIRSTKLEDSAMYFCASSGQRLWEYQETQYFGPGTRLLVL.

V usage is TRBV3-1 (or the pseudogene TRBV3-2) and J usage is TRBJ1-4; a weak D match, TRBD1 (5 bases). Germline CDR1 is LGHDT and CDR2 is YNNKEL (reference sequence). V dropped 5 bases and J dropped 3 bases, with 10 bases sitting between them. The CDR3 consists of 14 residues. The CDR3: CASSTGGANEKLFF. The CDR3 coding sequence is TGTGCCAGCAGCACTGGAGGGGCTAATGAAAAACTGTTTTTT.

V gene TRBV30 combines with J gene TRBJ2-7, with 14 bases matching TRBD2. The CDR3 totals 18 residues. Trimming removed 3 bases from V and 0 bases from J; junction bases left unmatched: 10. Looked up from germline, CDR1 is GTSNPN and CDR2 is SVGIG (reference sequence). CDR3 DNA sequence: TGTGCCTGGAGCCCCCTTGGACTAGCGGGAGGAAGCTCCTACGAGCAGTACTTC. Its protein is CAWSPLGLAGGSSYEQYF. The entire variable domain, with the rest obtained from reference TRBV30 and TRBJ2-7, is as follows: SQTIHQWPATLVQPVGSPLSLECTVEGTSNPNLYWYRQAAGRGLQLLFYSVGIGQISSEVPQNLSASRPQDRQFILSSKKLLLSDSGFYLCAWSPLGLAGGSSYEQYFGPGTRLTVT.

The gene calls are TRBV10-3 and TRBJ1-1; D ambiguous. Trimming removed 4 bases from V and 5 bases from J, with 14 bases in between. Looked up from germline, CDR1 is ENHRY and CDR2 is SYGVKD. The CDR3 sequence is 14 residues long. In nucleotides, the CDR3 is TGTGCCATCAGTGCGAAGGCTCCGGGGACTGAAGCTTTCTTT. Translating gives CAISAKAPGTEAFF.

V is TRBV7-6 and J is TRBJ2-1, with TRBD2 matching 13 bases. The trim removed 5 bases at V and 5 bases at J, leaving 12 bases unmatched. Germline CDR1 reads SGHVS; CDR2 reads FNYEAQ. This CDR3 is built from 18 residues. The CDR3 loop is CASSGLLGLAGENNEQFF. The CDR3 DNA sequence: TGTGCCAGCAGCGGCCTCCTTGGACTAGCGGGAGAGAACAATGAGCAGTTCTTC.

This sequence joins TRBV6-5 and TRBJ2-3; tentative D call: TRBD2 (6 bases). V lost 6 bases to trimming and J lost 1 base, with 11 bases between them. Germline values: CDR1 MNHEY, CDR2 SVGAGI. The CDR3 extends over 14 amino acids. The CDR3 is CASRTASGTDTQYF. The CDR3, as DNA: TGTGCCAGCAGGACGGCTAGCGGCACAGATACGCAGTATTTT.

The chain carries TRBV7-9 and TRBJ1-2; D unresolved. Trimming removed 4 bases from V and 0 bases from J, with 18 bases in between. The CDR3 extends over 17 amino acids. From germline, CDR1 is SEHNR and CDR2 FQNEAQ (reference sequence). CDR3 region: CASSSISEILANYGYTF. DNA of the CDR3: TGTGCCAGCAGCTCCATTTCGGAGATCCTAGCTAACTATGGCTACACCTTC.

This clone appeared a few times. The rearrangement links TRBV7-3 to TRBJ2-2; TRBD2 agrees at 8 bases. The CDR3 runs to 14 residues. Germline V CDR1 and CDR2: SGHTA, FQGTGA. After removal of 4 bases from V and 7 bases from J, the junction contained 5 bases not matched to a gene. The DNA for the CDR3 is TGTGCCAGCAGCTCCCGACTAGCGAACGGGGAGCTGTTTTTT. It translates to CASSSRLANGELFF.

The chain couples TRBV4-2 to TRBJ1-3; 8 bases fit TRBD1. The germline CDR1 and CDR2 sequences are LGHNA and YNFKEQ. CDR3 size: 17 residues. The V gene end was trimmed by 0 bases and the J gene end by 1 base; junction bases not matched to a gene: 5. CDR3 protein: CASSQEGTGLSGNTIYF. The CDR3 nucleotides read TGTGCCAGCAGCCAAGAAGGGACAGGTCTTTCTGGAAACACCATATATTTT.

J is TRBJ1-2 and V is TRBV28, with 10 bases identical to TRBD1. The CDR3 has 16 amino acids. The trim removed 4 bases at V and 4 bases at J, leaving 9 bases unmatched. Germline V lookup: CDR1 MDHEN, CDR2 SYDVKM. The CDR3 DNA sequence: TGTGCCAGCAGTTCACCCCCGGGACAGGGGAGCTATGGCTACACCTTC. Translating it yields CASSSPPGQGSYGYTF.

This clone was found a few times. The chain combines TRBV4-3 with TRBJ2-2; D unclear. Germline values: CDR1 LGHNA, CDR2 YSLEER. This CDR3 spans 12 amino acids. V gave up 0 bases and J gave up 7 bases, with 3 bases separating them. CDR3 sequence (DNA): TGCGCCAGCAGCCAAGACAGCGGGGAGCTGTTTTTT. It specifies CASSQDSGELFF.

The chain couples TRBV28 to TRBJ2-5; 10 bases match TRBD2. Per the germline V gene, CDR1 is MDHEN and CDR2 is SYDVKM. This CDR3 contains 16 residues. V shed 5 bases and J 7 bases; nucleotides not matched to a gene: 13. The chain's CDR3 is CASSTPEREGYGTQYF. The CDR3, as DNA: TGTGCCAGCAGTACCCCGGAGCGGGAGGGTTACGGGACCCAGTACTTC.

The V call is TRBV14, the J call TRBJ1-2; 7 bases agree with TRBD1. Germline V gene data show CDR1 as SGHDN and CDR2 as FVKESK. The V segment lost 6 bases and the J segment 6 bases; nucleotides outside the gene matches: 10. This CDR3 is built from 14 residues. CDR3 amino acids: CASSRDRLTNGYTF. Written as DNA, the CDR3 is TGTGCCAGCAGTCGGGACAGACTAACTAATGGCTACACCTTC. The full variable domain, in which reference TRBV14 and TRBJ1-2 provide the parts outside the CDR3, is EAGVTQFPSHSVIEKGQTVTLRCDPISGHDNLYWYRRVMGKEIKFLLHFVKESKQDESGMPNNRFLAERTGGTYSTLKVQPAELEDSGVYFCASSRDRLTNGYTFGSGTRLTVV.

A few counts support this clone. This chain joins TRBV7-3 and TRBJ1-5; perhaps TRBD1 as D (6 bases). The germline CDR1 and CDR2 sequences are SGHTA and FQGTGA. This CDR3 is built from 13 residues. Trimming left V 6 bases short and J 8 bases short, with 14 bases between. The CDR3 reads CASRRGAQEPQHF. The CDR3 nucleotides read TGTGCCAGCAGACGGGGGGCGCAGGAGCCCCAGCATTTT.

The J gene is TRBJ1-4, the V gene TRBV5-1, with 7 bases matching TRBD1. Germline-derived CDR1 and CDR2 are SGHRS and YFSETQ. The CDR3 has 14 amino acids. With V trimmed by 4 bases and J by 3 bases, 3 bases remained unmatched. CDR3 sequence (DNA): TGCGCCAGCAGCCAGGGACAGCCTAATGAAAAACTGTTTTTT. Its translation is CASSQGQPNEKLFF.

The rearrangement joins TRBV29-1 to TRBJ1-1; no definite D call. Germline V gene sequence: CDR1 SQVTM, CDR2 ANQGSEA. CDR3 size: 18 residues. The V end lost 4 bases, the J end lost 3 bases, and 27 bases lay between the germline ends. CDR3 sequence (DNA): TGCAGCGTTGTTGAGTTTATCGAAGAGATGACTCCCGACACTGAAGCTTTCTTT. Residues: CSVVEFIEEMTPDTEAFF.